This TCR beta chain is drawn from a study of Graves' ophthalmopathy and Graves' hyperthyroidism. Overall study results and limits: Sensitivity reached just under 90% and specificity around 81% for a 13-signature model separating ophthalmopathy from stable hyperthyroidism. Appearing in blood as well were most expanded thyroid clonotypes above 0.001 frequency.

As to this clonotype: Its target is not known.

The CDR3 has 11 residues. The V end was cut by 5 bases, the J end by 5 bases, with 7 bases between. Per the germline V gene, CDR1 is SNHLY and CDR2 is FYNNEI. CDR3 regions of TCR beta were amplified from RNA transcripts. The first round was an RT-PCR with HTBI primers, and the second round was a multiplex PCR. TCRdb fed the multiplex PCR reads into MiXCR, producing one record per CDR3 protein. The repertoire holds 580,000 or so distinct CDR3 sequences, with roughly 39% as singletons. Certain patients, namely those with other autoimmune diseases, uncontrolled infections, pregnancy or lactation, were excluded.

The sequence was collected from an adult man with Graves' hyperthyroidism. V is TRBV2 and J is TRBJ2-7; D unclear. The sequencing sample was made of peripheral blood or thyroid tissue (not recorded which). The CDR3 is CASSRIDEQYF. The CDR3 nucleotides are TGTGCCAGCAGTCGAATCGACGAGCAGTACTTC.